Each of the 22 T cell receptor beta chains below was sequenced from the same sample in a study of blood T cell repertoires in COVID-19. Profiling relied on immunoSEQ multiplex PCR, and the TCRdb table lists in-frame clones only, not all of them. The sample lists about 190,000 clones, around 90% occurring once. What was sequenced was peripheral blood. The receptors shown here come from a man in his fifties with acute or convalescent COVID-19.

This chain links TRBV5-1 with TRBJ2-1; 10 positions match TRBD2. The V gene end was trimmed by 2 bases and the J gene end by 6 bases; junction bases not matched to a gene: 2. The length of the CDR3 is 14 residues. Germline-derived CDR1 and CDR2 are SGHRS and YFSETQ. CDR3 sequence: CASSLSGRGNEQFF. In DNA, the CDR3 is TGCGCCAGCAGCTTAAGCGGGAGGGGCAATGAGCAGTTCTTC.

The chain uses TRBV19 and TRBJ1-3; D is uncertain. The CDR3 totals 16 residues. The germline V and J ends were trimmed by 5 bases and 2 bases, with 16 bases remaining between them. The germline V gene has CDR1 LNHDA and CDR2 SQIVND (reference sequence). In nucleotides, the CDR3 is TGTGCCAGTAGTCCCGGGTCTTACGTGACTGGAAACACCATATATTTT. It yields the protein CASSPGSYVTGNTIYF.

The V and J genes are TRBV19 and TRBJ1-2; 7 nucleotides align to TRBD1. The CDR3 is 16 residues long. In germline, CDR1 is LNHDA, CDR2 SQIVND (reference sequence). V shed 5 bases, J shed 2 bases, and the junction held 11 bases outside the gene matches. CDR3 sequence (DNA): TGTGCCAGTAGTCTCACCCGACAGGGAATCAACTATGGCTACACCTTC. It is translated as CASSLTRQGINYGYTF.

The J gene is TRBJ2-7, the V gene TRBV18; TRBD1 aligns across 10 bases. After removal of 4 bases from V and 5 bases from J, the junction contained 5 bases not matched to a gene. The CDR3 spans 14 residues. The germline V gene has CDR1 KGHSH and CDR2 LQKENI. As DNA, the CDR3 is TGTGCCAGCTCACAGGGGACAGGGGATCACGAGCAGTACGTC. Residues: CASSQGTGDHEQYV.

The chain recombines TRBV13 with TRBJ2-7; TRBD2 is a possible D gene (7 bases). V was shortened by 4 bases and J by 2 bases, with 15 bases between the two germline ends. CDR3 length: 15 amino acids. Germline values: CDR1 PRHDT, CDR2 FYEKMQ (reference sequence). The CDR3 loop is CASSWGGLRPYEQYF. The CDR3 nucleotides are TGTGCCAGCAGCTGGGGGGGGCTTCGTCCCTACGAGCAGTACTTC.

The rearrangement uses TRBV10-1 and TRBJ2-1; TRBD2 agrees at 7 bases. The CDR3 length is 14 residues. V gave up 10 bases and J gave up 4 bases; unmatched junction bases: 10. The germline gives CDR1 WNHNN, CDR2 SYGVQD (reference sequence). The CDR3 region is CATAPSGAYNEQFF. In nucleotides, the CDR3 is TGCGCCACCGCTCCAAGCGGGGCTTACAATGAGCAGTTCTTC.

The chain joins TRBV4-2 to TRBJ2-6; a weak D match, TRBD1 (6 bases). Germline V gene sequence: CDR1 LGHNA, CDR2 YNFKEQ. CDR3 length equals 15 residues. Trimming cost V 2 bases and J 3 bases, with 8 bases left between them. Here the CDR3 reads CASSQTGIGANVLTF. CDR3 coding DNA: TGTGCCAGCAGCCAAACAGGGATTGGGGCCAACGTCCTGACTTTC.

V gene TRBV5-8 combines with J gene TRBJ2-5; D uncertain. Trimming removed 4 bases from V and 5 bases from J, with 6 bases in between. This CDR3 is 11 amino acids long. The germline V gene has CDR1 SGHTS and CDR2 YDEGEE. The CDR3 sequence is CASSPVETQYF. DNA of the CDR3: TGTGCCAGCAGCCCTGTTGAGACCCAGTACTTC.

This sequence joins TRBV11-2 and TRBJ2-1; 7 bases align to TRBD1. Germline CDR1 SGHAT, CDR2 FQNNGV. Trimming removed 5 bases from V and 4 bases from J; junction bases left unmatched: 5. The CDR3 length is 14 residues. CDR3 in DNA: TGTGCCAGCAGCCCCGGGACAGCGTACAATGAGCAGTTCTTC. Residues: CASSPGTAYNEQFF.

The chain combines TRBV6-4 with TRBJ2-7; maybe TRBD1 (6 bases). The DNA end favors TRBJ2-1, so the J call may be wrong. CDR1 MRHNA and CDR2 SNTAGT come from the germline V gene. This CDR3 comprises 16 residues. The CDR3, as DNA: TGTGCCAGCAGTGATCGTTTTAGGGACAAATACAATGAGCAGTTCTTC. Its protein product is CASSDRFRDKYNEQFF.

This clone came up a few times. The rearrangement joins TRBV21-1 to TRBJ2-3; TRBD1, the D gene given by the table, was not confirmed from the DNA. TRBV21-1 is given as a pseudogene. CDR3 length: 15 residues. Here the CDR3 reads CASSKRRGHSDTQYF. The DNA of the CDR3 is TGTGCCAGCAGCAAGCGGAGGGGGCATTCAGATACGCAGTATTTT.

The chain is built from TRBV9 and TRBJ2-3, with D hard to call. The ends were cut back, 0 bases at V and 4 bases at J, with 12 bases in the middle. CDR1 and CDR2 (germline): SGDLS, YYNGEE. This CDR3 is built from 15 residues. This chain's CDR3 is CASSVGNGPPDTQYF. DNA of the CDR3: TGTGCCAGCAGCGTAGGTAATGGCCCCCCAGATACGCAGTATTTT. Full variable domain (outside the CDR3, taken from reference TRBV9 and TRBJ2-3): DSGVTQTPKHLITATGQRVTLRCSPRSGDLSVYWYQQSLDQGLQFLIQYYNGEERAKGNILERFSAQQFPDLHSELNLSSLELGDSALYFCASSVGNGPPDTQYFGPGTRLTVL.

This clone was found a few times. The V call is TRBV6-5, the J call TRBJ1-1, with a tentative D call TRBD1 (5 bases). This CDR3 region has 12 residues. Trimming stripped 5 bases from V and 4 bases from J, with 8 bases between. From germline, CDR1 is MNHEY and CDR2 SVGAGI. CDR3 sequence reads: CASSQGFTEAFF. The CDR3 coding sequence is TGTGCCAGCAGTCAGGGTTTCACTGAAGCTTTCTTT.

The rearrangement joins TRBV2 to TRBJ1-2; 9 bases fit TRBD1. The CDR3 spans 13 residues. Looked up from germline, CDR1 is SNHLY and CDR2 is FYNNEI. V shed 7 bases, J shed 6 bases, and the junction held 6 bases outside the gene matches. The DNA of the CDR3 is TGTGCCAGCAAAGACAGGGGGACGAATGGCTACACCTTC. It codes for CASKDRGTNGYTF.

The J gene is TRBJ2-5, the V gene TRBV10-2; 7 positions match TRBD2. The germline V gene encodes CDR1 WSHSY and CDR2 SAAADI. The CDR3 runs 15 residues. Germline trimming cut 8 bases from V and 0 bases from J; bases unmatched to any gene: 9. CDR3 amino acids: CASGRGAGYQETQYF. CDR3 nucleotide sequence: TGCGCCAGCGGGAGGGGAGCGGGATACCAAGAGACCCAGTACTTC.

V gene TRBV4-1 combines with J gene TRBJ2-5; D uncertain. The CDR3 has 14 amino acids. Germline V gives CDR1 MGHRA, CDR2 YSYEKL. The V and J ends lost 4 bases and 5 bases respectively, with 14 bases between them. The CDR3 is CASSPPKRSETQYF. The DNA for the CDR3 is TGCGCCAGCAGCCCTCCCAAGAGGAGTGAGACCCAGTACTTC.

This chain connects TRBV18 to TRBJ1-5; D might be TRBD1 (5 bases). The CDR3 length is 16 residues. The V end was cut by 0 bases, the J end by 4 bases, with 13 bases between. Germline assignment: CDR1 KGHSH and CDR2 LQKENI. The CDR3 loop reads CASSPPSQVVNQPQHF. For the CDR3, the DNA is TGTGCCAGCTCACCACCGTCACAGGTCGTAAATCAGCCCCAGCATTTT.

The V and J genes are TRBV7-8 and TRBJ2-1, with D possibly matching TRBD1 (6 bases). CDR1 and CDR2 (germline): SGHVS, FQNEAQ. V lost 2 bases to trimming and J lost 8 bases, with 16 bases between them. This CDR3 is built from 15 residues. The CDR3 here is CASSLQGYPRHEQFF. The CDR3 region has the DNA TGTGCCAGCAGCTTACAGGGGTACCCTAGGCATGAGCAGTTCTTC. The full variable domain, rest sourced from reference TRBV7-8 and TRBJ2-1, is GAGVSQSPRYKVAKRGQDVALRCDPISGHVSLFWYQQALGQGPEFLTYFQNEAQLDKSGLPSDRFFAERPEGSVSTLKIQRTQQEDSAVYLCASSLQGYPRHEQFFGPGTRLTVL.

This clone was observed a handful of times. The J gene is TRBJ1-5, the V gene TRBV6-6, with 9 positions matching TRBD1. V trimming: 4 bases; J trimming: 2 bases; junction bases outside the gene matches: 6. Per germline, CDR1 MNHNY and CDR2 SVGAGI (reference sequence). The CDR3 spans 16 residues. In DNA form, the CDR3 reads TGTGCCAGCAGTTCTACGGACAGGGGAGGCAATCAGCCCCAGCATTTT. Amino acid sequence: CASSSTDRGGNQPQHF.

The chain combines TRBV27 with TRBJ1-2; no definite D call. This CDR3 has 12 residues. Trimming took 4 bases from V and 7 from J, leaving 10 bases between them. Germline lookup yields CDR1 MNHEY and CDR2 SMNVEV (reference sequence). The CDR3 nucleotides are TGTGCCAGCAGTTCGAGGGATTCTGGCTACACCTTC. It translates to CASSSRDSGYTF.

V gene TRBV7-9 combines with J gene TRBJ2-5, with TRBD2 matching 7 bases. CDR3 length: 16 amino acids. The germline gives CDR1 SEHNR, CDR2 FQNEAQ (reference sequence). V gave up 2 bases and J gave up 10 bases; unmatched junction bases: 16. The CDR3 DNA is TGTGCCAGCAGCTTACCAGCACCCCCGCAGGGAGGGGTCCAGTACTTC. It yields the protein CASSLPAPPQGGVQYF.

J is TRBJ1-2 and V is TRBV5-1; D perhaps matches TRBD1 (5 bases). CDR1 SGHRS and CDR2 YFSETQ come from the germline V gene. CDR3 length: 12 residues. Trimming cost V 4 bases and J 3 bases, with 7 bases left between them. The CDR3 is CASSRDYYGYTF. DNA of the CDR3: TGCGCCAGCAGCCGGGACTACTATGGCTACACCTTC.